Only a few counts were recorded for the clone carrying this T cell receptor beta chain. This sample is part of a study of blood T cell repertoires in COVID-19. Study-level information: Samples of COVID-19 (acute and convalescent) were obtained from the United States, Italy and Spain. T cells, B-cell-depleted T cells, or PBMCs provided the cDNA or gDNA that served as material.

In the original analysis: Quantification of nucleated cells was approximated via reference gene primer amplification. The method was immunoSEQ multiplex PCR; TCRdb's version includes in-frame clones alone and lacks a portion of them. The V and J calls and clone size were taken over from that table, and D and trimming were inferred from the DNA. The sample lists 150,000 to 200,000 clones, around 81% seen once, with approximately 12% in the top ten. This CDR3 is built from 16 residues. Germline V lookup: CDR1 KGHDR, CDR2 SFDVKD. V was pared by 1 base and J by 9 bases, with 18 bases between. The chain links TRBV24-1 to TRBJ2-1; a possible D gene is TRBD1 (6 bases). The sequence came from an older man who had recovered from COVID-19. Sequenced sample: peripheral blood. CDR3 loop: CATSDLGDTTQGEQFF. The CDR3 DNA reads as TGTGCCACCAGTGATTTAGGGGACACTACTCAAGGTGAGCAGTTCTTC.